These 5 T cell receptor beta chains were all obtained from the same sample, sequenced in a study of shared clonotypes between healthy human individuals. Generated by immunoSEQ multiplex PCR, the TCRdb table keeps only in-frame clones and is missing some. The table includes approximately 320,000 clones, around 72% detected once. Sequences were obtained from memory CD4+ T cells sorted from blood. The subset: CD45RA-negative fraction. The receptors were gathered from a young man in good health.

CDR3 nucleotide sequence: TGCGCCAGCAGCGGTACAGTGAACACCGGGGAGCTGTTTTTT. Translation gives CASSGTVNTGELFF. This rearrangement joins TRBV5-1 to TRBJ2-2; D is ambiguous. Germline CDR1 reads SGHRS; CDR2 reads YFSETQ. Trimming left V 4 bases short and J 1 base short, with 8 bases between. This CDR3 has 14 residues.

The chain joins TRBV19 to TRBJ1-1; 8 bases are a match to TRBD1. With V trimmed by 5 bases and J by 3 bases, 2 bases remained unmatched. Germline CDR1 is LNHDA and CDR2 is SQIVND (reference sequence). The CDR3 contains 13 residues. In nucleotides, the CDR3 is TGTGCCAGTAGTCAGGACAGGGACACTGAAGCTTTCTTT. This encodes CASSQDRDTEAFF.

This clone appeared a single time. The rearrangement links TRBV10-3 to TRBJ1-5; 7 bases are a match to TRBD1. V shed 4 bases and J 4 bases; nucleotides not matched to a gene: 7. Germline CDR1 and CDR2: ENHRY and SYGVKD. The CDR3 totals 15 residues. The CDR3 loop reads CAISGGTDQNQPQHF. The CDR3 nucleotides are TGTGCCATCAGTGGTGGGACAGACCAAAATCAGCCCCAGCATTTT.

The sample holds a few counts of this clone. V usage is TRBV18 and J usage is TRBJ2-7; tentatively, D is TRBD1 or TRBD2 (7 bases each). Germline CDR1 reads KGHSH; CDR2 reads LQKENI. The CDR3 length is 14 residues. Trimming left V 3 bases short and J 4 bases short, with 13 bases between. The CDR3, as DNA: TGTGCCAGCTCACCCGGGACAGCGGGGTACGAGCAGTACTTC. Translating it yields CASSPGTAGYEQYF. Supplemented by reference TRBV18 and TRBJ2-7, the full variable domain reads NAGVMQNPRHLVRRRGQEARLRCSPMKGHSHVYWYRQLPEEGLKFMVYLQKENIIDESGMPKERFSAEFPKEGPSILRIQQVVRGDSAAYFCASSPGTAGYEQYFGPGTRLTVT.

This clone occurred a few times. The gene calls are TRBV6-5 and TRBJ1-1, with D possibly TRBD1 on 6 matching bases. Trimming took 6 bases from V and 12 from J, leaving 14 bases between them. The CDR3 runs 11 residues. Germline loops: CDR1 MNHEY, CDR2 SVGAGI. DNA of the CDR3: TGTGCCAGCAGGGCGGGGGCCAAGACTTTCTTT. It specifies CASRAGAKTFF.